This is a list of T cell receptor beta chains from one sample in a study of graft-versus-host responses after intestinal transplantation. TCRdb's table, derived via immunoSEQ multiplex PCR, lists solely in-frame clones and lacks some. This sample has 85,000 to 95,000 clones; around 93% occur once, and the top ten carry 2% to 2.5%. Their cognate antigens are unknown. Sequencing used unstimulated CD8+ T cells sorted from spleen or lymph node cells, obtained before intestinal transplant. The receptors come from a human donor who received an intestinal transplant. CDR3s include the opening cysteine and the closing phenylalanine or tryptophan. Each record gives: CDR3 DNA, CDR3 protein, clone size, J gene, V gene, D gene. D genes are given only for firm matches. Clone size, where shown, is once, few, many, or a class for clones that have expanded.

TGTGCCAGCAGCTTAGGAGATAATTCACCCCTCCACTTT | CASSLGDNSPLHF | few | TRBJ1-6 | TRBV7-6 | NA
TGCGCCAGCAGCCAAGGACAGGGAGGTGAGCAGTTCTTC | CASSQGQGGEQFF | few | TRBJ2-1 | TRBV4-3 | NA
TGCGCCAGCATCAAGAGTACGGCTTCGGGACAGTCGAGAGCTTTCTTT | CASIKSTASGQSRAFF | once | TRBJ1-1 | TRBV4-1 | TRBD1
TGTGCCAGCAGTGGGACAGGGGCGCTGGAGACCCAGTACTTC | CASSGTGALETQYF | once | TRBJ2-5 | TRBV6-1 | TRBD1
TGCAGCGTTGACCCCCCCGAGACTAGCGCCAGCACAGATACGCAGTATTTT | CSVDPPETSASTDTQYF | NA | TRBJ2-3 | TRBV29-1 | TRBD2
TGTGCCAGTAGTATAGGGTCGGAGGGGGCCGGTGGCTACACCTTC | CASSIGSEGAGGYTF | NA | TRBJ1-2 | TRBV19 | TRBD1
TGTGCCAGCGGGACAGGGTTCGACGAGCAGTACTTC | CASGTGFDEQYF | NA | TRBJ2-7 | TRBV6-5 | TRBD1
TGTGCCTGGAGTCAGGGGCAGGAAAAAGCTTTCTTT | CAWSQGQEKAFF | NA | TRBJ1-1 | TRBV30 | NA
TGCGCCAGCAGCCAAGAGACAGGGTCGAGAGGGCAGTTCTTC | CASSQETGSRGQFF | once | TRBJ2-1 | TRBV4-3 | TRBD1
TGTGCCAGCAGGGGGACATCCCAAGTTGAAGCTTTCTTT | CASRGTSQVEAFF | NA | TRBJ1-1 | TRBV2 | NA